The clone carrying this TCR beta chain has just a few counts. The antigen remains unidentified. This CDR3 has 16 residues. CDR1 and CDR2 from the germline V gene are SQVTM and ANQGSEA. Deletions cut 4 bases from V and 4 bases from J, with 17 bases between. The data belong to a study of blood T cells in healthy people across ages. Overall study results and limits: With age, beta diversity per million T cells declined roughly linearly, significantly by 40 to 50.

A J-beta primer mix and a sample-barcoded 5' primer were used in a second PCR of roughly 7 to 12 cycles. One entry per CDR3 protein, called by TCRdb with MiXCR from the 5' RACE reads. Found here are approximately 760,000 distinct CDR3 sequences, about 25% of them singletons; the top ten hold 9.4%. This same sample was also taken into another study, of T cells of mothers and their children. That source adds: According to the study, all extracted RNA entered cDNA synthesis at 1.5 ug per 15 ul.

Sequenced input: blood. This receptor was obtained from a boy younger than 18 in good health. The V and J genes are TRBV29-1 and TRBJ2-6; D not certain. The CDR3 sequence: CSVAVSPAAGANVLTF. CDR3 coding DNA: TGCAGCGTTGCAGTAAGTCCCGCCGCGGGGGCCAACGTCCTGACTTTC.